The 25 T cell receptor beta chains below were found in one sample sequenced in a study of CD8+CD57+ T cells in acquired aplastic anemia (dated by TCRdb to between 2018 and 2020). Instrument used: Illumina HiSeq 2000. Profiling of TCR beta VDJ combinations and CDR3 sequences used genomic DNA as the template. The public reads were quality trimmed at Q25 with fastp and then assembled into clones with MiXCR by TCRdb, keeping productive beta chains. Each entry merges the rows of one CDR3 protein and shows their most common DNA and genes. In this sample the table shows approximately 300,000 distinct CDR3 sequences, 50% to 65% of which occur a single time. The ten largest clones represent 1.3% of the sample. Expansion of CD8+CD57+ cells had been shown by flow cytometry in the patients chosen for sequencing. The sample was sorted CD4+, CD8+, or CD8+CD57+ T cells (not recorded which) from PBMCs. The receptors here all came from a human donor with aplastic anemia.

This clonotype showed up many times. This CDR3 reads CASSQTIGDTQYF. The CDR3, as DNA: TGCGCCAGCAGCCAAACGATAGGAGATACGCAGTATTTT. The chain joins TRBV4-1 to TRBJ2-3; D is uncertain. The CDR3 runs 13 residues. CDR1 and CDR2 (germline): MGHRA, YSYEKL. Trimming shortened V by 2 bases and J by 5 bases, and 8 bases separated the two germline ends.

In this sample, this clonotype turned up many times. The rearrangement uses TRBV20-1 and TRBJ1-5; the D is unclear. V shed 0 bases and J shed 6 bases, with 12 bases lying between them. The germline V gene encodes CDR1 DFQATT and CDR2 SNEGSKA (reference sequence). The CDR3 sequence is 14 residues long. CDR3 DNA: TGCAGTGCTAGAGAGGGAGGGAGACTTCAGCCCCAGCATTTT. Encoded protein: CSAREGGRLQPQHF.

The table lists this clonotype with a count of one. CDR3: CASSIEPGLGELFF. CDR3 bases: TGTGCCAGTAGTATAGAGCCGGGACTCGGGGAGCTGTTTTTT. The chain has TRBV19 and TRBJ2-2; D might be TRBD2 (6 bases). CDR1 is LNHDA and CDR2 is SQIVND in the germline V gene (reference sequence). V dropped 0 bases and J dropped 7 bases, with 9 bases sitting between them. The CDR3 sequence is 14 residues long.

The rearrangement links TRBV27 to TRBJ1-4, with 7 bases that match TRBD1. J gave up 5 bases and V 6 bases, and 12 bases lay outside the gene matches. This CDR3 comprises 16 residues. Germline V gene sequence: CDR1 MNHEY, CDR2 SMNVEV (reference sequence). CDR3 in amino acids: CASSQGGPGQNEKLFF. DNA for the CDR3: TGTGCCAGCAGCCAAGGGGGACCGGGACAGAATGAAAAACTGTTTTTT.

CDR3 sequence: CASSLYRDTEAFF. CDR3 DNA: TGTGCCAGCAGCTTATACAGGGACACTGAAGCTTTCTTT. V usage is TRBV11-2 and J usage is TRBJ1-1, with D tentatively TRBD1 (6 bases). With 2 bases removed from V and 3 bases from J, the gap between germline ends came to 7 bases. This CDR3 spans 13 amino acids. The V gene's germline CDR1 is SGHAT and CDR2 FQNNGV. Filled out from reference TRBV11-2 and TRBJ1-1, the complete variable domain reads EAGVAQSPRYKIIEKRQSVAFWCNPISGHATLYWYQQILGQGPKLLIQFQNNGVVDDSQLPKDRFSAERLKGVDSTLKIQPAKLEDSAVYLCASSLYRDTEAFFGQGTRLTVV.

The J gene is TRBJ1-3, the V gene TRBV2, with D perhaps matching TRBD1 (5 bases). Per germline, CDR1 SNHLY and CDR2 FYNNEI. The CDR3 is 15 amino acids. V was pared by 3 bases and J by 2 bases, with 11 bases between. The CDR3 spells CASSDPGGAGNTIYF. CDR3 nucleotide sequence: TGTGCCAGCAGTGATCCGGGAGGGGCTGGAAACACCATATATTTT.

The V call is TRBV15, the J call TRBJ2-7; perhaps D is TRBD1 or TRBD2 (6 bases each). The CDR3 consists of 14 residues. Trimming removed 9 bases at V and 4 bases at J, with 19 bases between. Germline loops: CDR1 LNHNV, CDR2 YYDKDF (reference sequence). The CDR3 DNA reads as TGTGCCACGATCAAAAAGGGGGGCAGATACGAGCAGTACTTC. Amino acid sequence: CATIKKGGRYEQYF.

This clonotype was seen many times. The rearrangement joins TRBV10-3 to TRBJ2-7; a weak D match, TRBD1 (5 bases). The CDR3 consists of 15 residues. The V and J ends lost 3 bases and 2 bases respectively, with 14 bases between them. The germline V gene has CDR1 ENHRY and CDR2 SYGVKD. CDR3 amino acids: CAISEMVQGAYEQYF. In nucleotides, the CDR3 is TGTGCCATCAGTGAAATGGTTCAAGGGGCCTACGAGCAGTACTTC.

This clonotype has at least ten counts. The chain couples TRBV29-1 to TRBJ1-2, with a weak D call TRBD1 (5 bases). Germline V gene data show CDR1 as SQVTM and CDR2 as ANQGSEA. The CDR3 covers 13 residues. The CDR3 nucleotides read TGCAGTGACCAAGGGGTAGGCAACTATGGCTACACCTTC. Translation: CSDQGVGNYGYTF. The full variable domain, in which reference TRBV29-1 and TRBJ1-2 provide the parts outside the CDR3, is SAVISQKPSRDICQRGTSLTIQCQVDSQVTMMFWYRQQPGQSLTLIATANQGSEATYESGFVIDKFPISRPNLTFSTLTVSNMSPEDSSIYLCSDQGVGNYGYTFGSGTRLTVV.

The chain has TRBV7-3 and TRBJ2-7; 9 positions match TRBD2. Germline V lookup: CDR1 SGHTA, CDR2 FQGTGA. Trimming cost V 5 bases and J 3 bases; bases outside gene matches: 5. The CDR3 loop spans 14 amino acids. The CDR3 loop is CASSPVAGVYEQYF. The CDR3 nucleotides are TGTGCCAGCAGCCCAGTAGCGGGGGTCTACGAGCAGTACTTC.

The chain has TRBV7-9 and TRBJ1-4, with 7 bases identical to TRBD1. The ends lost 1 base at V and 12 bases at J; junction bases unmatched: 8. The CDR3 runs to 14 residues. Germline CDR1 SEHNR, CDR2 FQNEAQ (reference sequence). CDR3 nucleotides: TGTGCCAGCAGCTTAGAAGACAGGGCATGGCAACTGTTTTTT. Protein product: CASSLEDRAWQLFF.

This rearrangement joins TRBV7-2 to TRBJ1-2; D is possibly TRBD1 (6 bases). The CDR3 sequence is 14 residues long. Trimming took off 7 bases at V and 5 bases at J, with 17 bases between the two ends. The V gene's germline CDR1 is SGHTA and CDR2 FQGNSA. CDR3 coding DNA: TGTGCCAGCACTGAGAACAGGGAGGGGTATGGCTACACCTTC. This gives the protein CASTENREGYGYTF. The full variable domain, rest sourced from reference TRBV7-2 and TRBJ1-2, is GAGVSQSPSNKVTEKGKDVELRCDPISGHTALYWYRQSLGQGLEFLIYFQGNSAPDKSGLPSDRFSAERTGGSVSTLTIQRTQQEDSAVYLCASTENREGYGYTFGSGTRLTVV.

This clonotype has a handful of counts. In DNA form, the CDR3 reads TGTGCCAGCAGCTTCAGGGGAAAACTCCACGAGCAGTACTTC. It encodes CASSFRGKLHEQYF. The J gene is TRBJ2-7, the V gene TRBV7-8; perhaps TRBD1 as D (6 bases). The V gene's germline CDR1 is SGHVS and CDR2 FQNEAQ. CDR3 length equals 14 residues. The germline V and J ends were trimmed by 3 bases and 5 bases, with 14 bases remaining between them.

The chain is built from TRBV7-6 and TRBJ2-7; no clear D gene. CDR1 is SGHVS, CDR2 FNYEAQ, per germline. Trimming took 5 bases from V and 3 from J, leaving 11 bases between them. CDR3 length: 13 residues. The CDR3: CASSLGRLYEQYF. In DNA, the CDR3 is TGTGCCAGCAGCCTCGGACGGCTCTACGAGCAGTACTTC.

This clonotype was observed many times. The V and J genes are TRBV5-1 and TRBJ1-1; unclear D gene. V lost 3 bases and J 5 bases, leaving 11 bases between the germline ends. The CDR3 spans 13 residues. The germline CDR1 and CDR2 sequences are SGHRS and YFSETQ. This CDR3 is CASSSLLGTEAFF. The CDR3 DNA reads as TGCGCCAGCAGCTCCCTATTAGGGACTGAAGCTTTCTTT.

This clonotype was observed at least ten times. The J gene is TRBJ2-7, the V gene TRBV12-3 or TRBV12-4; a possible D gene is TRBD1 (5 bases). The CDR3 is 14 amino acids. V was clipped by 5 bases and J by 0 bases, with 11 bases between them. This chain's CDR3 is CASSEQDFSYEQYF. The CDR3 DNA sequence: TGTGCCAGCAGTGAACAGGATTTCTCCTACGAGCAGTACTTC.

The rearrangement uses TRBV7-2 and TRBJ2-1, with 7 bases fitting TRBD2. This CDR3 comprises 14 residues. CDR1 is SGHTA, CDR2 FQGNSA, per germline. V was clipped by 4 bases and J by 10 bases; unmatched bases: 10. The CDR3: CASSSGLPRGEQFF. The CDR3 nucleotides are TGTGCCAGCAGCTCGGGACTACCTCGGGGAGAGCAGTTCTTC.

This clonotype was seen once. The junction shows a germline mismatch at one end, possibly a read error. The chain uses TRBV7-8 and TRBJ2-5, with a weak D call TRBD2 (6 bases). Germline assignment: CDR1 SGHVS and CDR2 FQNEAQ. This CDR3 has 13 amino acids. CDR3 region: CAGRWTIQETQYF. As DNA, the CDR3 is TGTGCCGGCAGATGGACTATCCAAGAGACCCAGTACTTC. The variable domain in full, completed from reference TRBV7-8 and TRBJ2-5, reads GAGVSQSPRYKVAKRGQDVALRCDPISGHVSLFWYQQALGQGPEFLTYFQNEAQLDKSGLPSDRFFAERPEGSVSTLKIQRTQQEDSAVYLCAGRWTIQETQYFGPGTRLLVL.

This clonotype was detected ten times or more. J is TRBJ1-4 and V is TRBV5-1; D is unclear. Germline assignment: CDR1 SGHRS and CDR2 YFSETQ. Trimming removed 1 base at V and 8 bases at J, with 9 bases between. The CDR3 length is 13 residues. CDR3: CASSLLAGEKLFF. The CDR3 bases are TGCGCCAGCAGCTTGTTGGCGGGGGAAAAACTGTTTTTT.

As concerns this clonotype: The junction departs from the called germline gene at one end, perhaps through a read error. This chain connects TRBV2 to TRBJ1-6; 7 bases line up with TRBD1. CDR1 and CDR2 (germline): SNHLY, FYNNEI. The CDR3 totals 16 residues. CDR3 protein: CASSGGQGGNNSPLHF. The DNA of the CDR3 is TGTGCCAGCAGTGGAGGCCAGGGGGGAAATAATTCACCCCTCCACTTC.

The CDR3 DNA follows: TGTGCCAGCAGTGAAGGGCGGGGGCCCACAGATACGCAGTATTTT. Protein: CASSEGRGPTDTQYF. The chain couples TRBV6-1 to TRBJ2-3, with a tentative D call TRBD2 (7 bases). The CDR3 runs to 15 residues. Trimming stripped 1 base from V and 2 bases from J, with 10 bases between. Germline V gene data show CDR1 as MNHNS and CDR2 as SASEGT.

The V call is TRBV20-1, the J call TRBJ1-6, with D unclear. The CDR3 covers 15 residues. CDR1 and CDR2 (germline): DFQATT, SNEGSKA (reference sequence). V was shortened by 1 base and J by 3 bases, with 10 bases between the two germline ends. CDR3 sequence (DNA): TGCAGTGCTAGAGGAGGTTTCCTCTATAATTCACCCCTCCACTTT. Translating gives CSARGGFLYNSPLHF.

This clonotype was counted a single time. A clone one base away is much larger, so this may be a read error. The chain carries TRBV3-1 and TRBJ2-7, with D possibly matching TRBD2 (6 bases). Trimming removed 0 bases from V and 3 bases from J, with 21 bases in between. The germline V gene has CDR1 LGHDT and CDR2 YNNKEL (reference sequence). The CDR3 sequence is 18 residues long. CDR3 nucleotide sequence: TGTGCCAGCAGCCAAGATTTCCCATTTGGGAGGCCGGACTACGAGCAGTACTTC. Amino acids: CASSQDFPFGRPDYEQYF.

The J gene is TRBJ2-3, the V gene TRBV2; 8 bases fit TRBD2. Per germline, CDR1 SNHLY and CDR2 FYNNEI. V lost 4 bases and J lost 6; bases outside the gene matches: 6. The CDR3 has 14 residues. CDR3 residues: CASSGVAGTDTQYF. For the CDR3, the DNA is TGTGCCAGCAGTGGGGTAGCGGGAACTGATACGCAGTATTTT.

The chain combines TRBV5-8 with TRBJ1-1; D perhaps matches TRBD1 (6 bases). This CDR3 is built from 14 residues. V shed 6 bases and J shed 4 bases, with 16 bases lying between them. Germline CDR1 SGHTS, CDR2 YDEGEE. CDR3 in DNA: TGTGCCAGCATCAAGGGGGTACAGGGCACTGAAGCTTTCTTT. It yields the protein CASIKGVQGTEAFF.